This TCR beta chain is drawn from a study of shared clonotypes between healthy human individuals. Naive CD45RA+ and memory CD45RA-negative subsets were split from CD4+ cells. TCRdb's table, derived via immunoSEQ multiplex PCR, lists solely in-frame clones and lacks some. The data contain some 2,100,000 clones, almost 96% of them singletons. The sequencing sample was made of naive CD4+ T cells sorted from blood. Subset: CD45RA+ positively selected. The source is a man aged 18-30 years in good health.

For the CDR3, the DNA is TGTGCCAGCAGCCCATCGAACCCTCAAGAGACCCAGTACTTC. Its protein product is CASSPSNPQETQYF. The chain recombines TRBV11-2 with TRBJ2-5, with D unclear. Germline V lookup: CDR1 SGHAT, CDR2 FQNNGV. The CDR3 is 14 residues long. Trimming removed 5 bases at V and 2 bases at J, with 12 bases between.